This TCR beta chain was profiled in a study of beta chain features in type 1 diabetes. Study-wide results and limits: VDJ junctions sequenced from type 1 diabetes patients showed fewer insertions and more deletions. Shorter templates might be favored by PCR, equally in patients and controls. In every one of the four CD4+ subsets, TCRB CDR3s were moderately but significantly shorter in Type 1 diabetes patients. Small HLA sub-analyses could not settle whether HLA shapes TCRB rearrangement.

Comment on this clone: The antigen remains unidentified.

Every bit of the isolated RNA underwent reverse transcription, so sequencing read expressed TCRB transcripts. The study sequenced naive, central memory and regulatory T cell samples to an average of roughly 3.4 million reads. TCRdb's table, derived via immunoSEQ multiplex PCR, lists solely in-frame clones and lacks some. The sample carries 150,000 to 190,000 clones, 10% to 13% recorded once. Germline CDR1 reads SGDLS; CDR2 reads YYNGEE. The CDR3 runs 16 residues. The V segment lost 3 bases and the J segment 10 bases; nucleotides outside the gene matches: 10. This sequence was found in a man younger than 45 with type 1 diabetes. This chain joins TRBV9 and TRBJ2-1; 13 bases match TRBD2. Sequencing was done on a sample of central memory CD4+ T cells from blood. This CDR3 reads CASSAVGTSGKSEQFF. The CDR3 DNA reads as TGTGCCAGCAGCGCCGTTGGGACTAGCGGGAAATCGGAGCAGTTCTTC.